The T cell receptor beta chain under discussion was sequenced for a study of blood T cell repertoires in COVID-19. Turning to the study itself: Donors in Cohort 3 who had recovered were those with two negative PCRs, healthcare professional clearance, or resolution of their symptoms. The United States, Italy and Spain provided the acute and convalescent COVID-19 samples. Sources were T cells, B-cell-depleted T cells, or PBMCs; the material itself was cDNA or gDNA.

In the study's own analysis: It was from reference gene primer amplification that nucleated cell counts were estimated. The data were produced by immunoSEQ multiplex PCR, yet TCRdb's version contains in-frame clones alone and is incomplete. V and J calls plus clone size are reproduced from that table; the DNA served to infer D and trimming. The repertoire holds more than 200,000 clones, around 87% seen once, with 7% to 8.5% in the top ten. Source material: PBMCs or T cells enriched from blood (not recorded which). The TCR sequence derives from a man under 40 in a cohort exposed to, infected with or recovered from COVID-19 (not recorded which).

CDR3 in DNA: TGTGCCAGCCAAAGGGGGGGCTTAACTAATGAAAAACTGTTTTTT. Translation gives CASQRGGLTNEKLFF. V and J are TRBV28 and TRBJ1-4; the D gene is possibly TRBD1 (6 bases). CDR3 length equals 15 residues. The V end lost 8 bases, the J end lost 1 base, and 14 bases lay between the germline ends. Germline V gene data show CDR1 as MDHEN and CDR2 as SYDVKM.